This T cell receptor beta chain originates from a study of blood T cell repertoires in COVID-19. Study as a whole: T cells, B-cell-depleted T cells, or PBMCs provided the cDNA or gDNA that served as material.

In the original analysis: Amplified reference gene primers provided the basis for estimating nucleated cell counts. The assay was immunoSEQ multiplex PCR, and TCRdb's table has in-frame clones only and misses some. V, J and clone size are those of that table, while D and trimming were read from the DNA. The sample lists about 180,000 clones, about 83% occurring once. The CDR3 loop spans 15 amino acids. Germline CDR1 and CDR2: SGHTA and FQGNSA. V was pared by 5 bases and J by 2 bases, with 6 bases of the junction left unmatched. Recruited during active infection, patients (from Seattle) were subsequently followed longitudinally.

The receptor was derived from an older person with COVID-19, enrolled during active disease. The sequenced material came from peripheral blood. The chain uses TRBV7-2 and TRBJ2-7; 10 bases fit TRBD2. The CDR3 region is CASSPRTSGTYEQYF. CDR3 in DNA: TGTGCCAGCAGCCCCAGGACTAGCGGAACCTACGAGCAGTACTTC.